Here is one T cell receptor (beta chain) with its context. The V end lost 3 bases, the J end lost 7 bases, and 18 bases lay between the germline ends. Germline CDR1 reads MNHEY; CDR2 reads SVGAGI. The CDR3 consists of 15 residues. The data are from a study of T cell responses to AZD1222 COVID-19 vaccine. TCRdb's table, derived via immunoSEQ multiplex PCR, lists solely in-frame clones and lacks some. This table has around 140,000 clones, nearly 95% appearing once. Sequenced material: peripheral blood, taken 28 days after the second AZD1222 dose. This sequence was found in an adult who received the AZD1222 COVID-19 vaccine. The V gene is TRBV6-5, the J gene TRBJ1-2; no definite D call. DNA of the CDR3: TGTGCCAGCAGTTATTCTAATCGGGCGGCCTCTGGCTACACCTTC. Translated: CASSYSNRAASGYTF.